This T cell receptor beta chain was identified during a study of T cells after yellow fever vaccination. Study overall: Fractions containing few cells were prepared with SMART-Seq v4 Ultra Low Input.

Comments on this clonotype: Its antigen is not identified. Sequence at one end of the junction differs from germline and may be a read error.

Broader study findings: Some clonotypes were seen in both the CD4 and the CD8 compartments. These made up a small share and likely arose from convergent recombination. Abundant clonotypes from the bulk population could get into FACS-sorted repertoires as contaminants. Once the booster was given, most primary-vaccination clones reappeared, at just over 95% for CD4 and 88% for CD8.

Germline V gene lookup returns CDR1 MNHEY and CDR2 SVGEGT. The CDR3 runs to 16 residues. MiXCR, applied by TCRdb to the 5' RACE reads, yields one record per CDR3 protein. Of under 250,000 distinct CDR3 sequences in the sample, less than 9% were seen once. The source was CD4+ T cells sorted from PBMCs, collected 15 days after the yellow fever booster vaccination. The source of this sequence is a man aged 30-40 years who received the YFV17D yellow fever vaccine. The rearrangement uses TRBV6-2 or TRBV6-3 and TRBJ2-1, with unresolved D. CDR3 in amino acids: CASGYLLVRMGNEQFF. The CDR3 coding sequence is TGTGCCAGCGGTTACCTCCTAGTGAGAATGGGGAATGAGCAGTTCTTC.